This TCR beta chain was recovered during a study of shared clonotypes between healthy human individuals. About the research overall: Each donor contributed plates that comprised three CD4 naive, three CD4 memory, two CD8 naive and one CD8 memory.

V shed 5 bases, J shed 1 base, and the junction held 3 bases outside the gene matches. The CDR3 is 14 amino acids. CDR1 SGHRS and CDR2 YFSETQ come from the germline V gene. Sequenced by immunoSEQ multiplex PCR; TCRdb stores in-frame clones only, minus some. This sample yields about 1 million clones, of which about 76% are seen a single time; approximately 1.5% belongs to the top ten. The sample was memory CD4+ T cells sorted from blood. The subset was: CD45RA-negative fraction. This chain uses TRBV5-1 with TRBJ2-7; 10 nucleotides match TRBD1. The sequence was collected from a man in his late teens or twenties in good health. DNA for the CDR3: TGCGCCAGCAGAGGACAGGGGGTTTCCTACGAGCAGTACTTC. It specifies CASRGQGVSYEQYF.